A single sample gave rise to the 17 T cell receptor beta chains below, sequenced in a study of a mutant IDH1 vaccine in newly diagnosed glioma. The antigens these receptors bind are not known. Data came from immunoSEQ multiplex PCR; TCRdb stores just in-frame clones and leaves some out. Here the sample spans approximately 100,000 clones, nearly 90% being singletons. Regarding time point: week 47, end of study. Each dose of the vaccine consisted of 300 ug of mutant IDH1 20-mer peptide, with topical imiquimod. Sequenced material: PBMCs, taken from a glioma patient whose treatment included an IDH1 peptide vaccine. These receptors came from a woman in her 50s with glioma.

V and J are TRBV5-1 and TRBJ1-6, with TRBD1 matching 7 bases. V was pared by 1 base and J by 8 bases, with 9 bases of the junction left unmatched. Per germline, CDR1 SGHRS and CDR2 YFSETQ. This CDR3 has 16 amino acids. Here the CDR3 reads CASSLRAGGSDSPLHF. CDR3 in DNA: TGCGCCAGCAGCTTGAGGGCAGGGGGGAGTGATTCACCCCTCCACTTT.

The chain links TRBV4-1 to TRBJ1-1; 7 positions match TRBD1. CDR3 size: 16 residues. Germline V gene sequence: CDR1 MGHRA, CDR2 YSYEKL. Unmatched junction bases numbered 10, after V lost 3 bases and J lost 3 bases. The CDR3 protein is CASSQRTGPGDTEAFF. The CDR3 nucleotides are TGCGCCAGCAGCCAGAGGACAGGTCCGGGGGACACTGAAGCTTTCTTT.

The gene calls are TRBV30 and TRBJ2-5; D gene uncertain. The CDR3 loop spans 15 amino acids. V gave up 0 bases and J gave up 5 bases, with 16 bases separating them. Looked up from germline, CDR1 is GTSNPN and CDR2 is SVGIG (reference sequence). CDR3 amino acids: CAWSVLGKGWETQYF. The DNA of the CDR3 is TGTGCCTGGAGTGTTCTAGGCAAGGGCTGGGAGACCCAGTACTTC.

This chain joins TRBV30 and TRBJ1-4, with 8 bases matching TRBD1. With 3 bases clipped from V and 4 bases from J, the junction kept 10 bases outside the gene matches. Germline loops: CDR1 GTSNPN, CDR2 SVGIG (reference sequence). The CDR3 covers 16 residues. The CDR3 bases are TGTGCCTGGAGCTATGGGGCAGGGGGCCATAATGAAAAACTGTTTTTT. Encoded protein: CAWSYGAGGHNEKLFF.

The rearrangement links TRBV19 to TRBJ2-5; D could derive from TRBD1 or TRBD2 (6 bases each). The CDR3 runs 15 residues. Trimming cost V 6 bases and J 2 bases, with 16 bases left between them. Per the germline V gene, CDR1 is LNHDA and CDR2 is SQIVND (reference sequence). Written as DNA, the CDR3 is TGTGCCAGTAGCCGTAGGGGGGCGACTCAAGAGACCCAGTACTTC. Translation: CASSRRGATQETQYF.

The chain links TRBV9 to TRBJ2-7; tentative D call: TRBD1 (5 bases). Germline V gives CDR1 SGDLS, CDR2 YYNGEE. CDR3 length equals 15 residues. Trimming stripped 0 bases from V and 4 bases from J, with 14 bases between. DNA of the CDR3: TGTGCCAGCAGCGTAGATGCGACAGCCTTTTACGAGCAGTACTTC. It encodes CASSVDATAFYEQYF.

The chain recombines TRBV9 with TRBJ1-4; D might be TRBD1 (6 bases). V was shortened by 4 bases and J by 8 bases, with 24 bases between the two germline ends. CDR3 length: 17 residues. Germline CDR1 and CDR2: SGDLS and YYNGEE. In DNA, the CDR3 is TGTGCCAGCAGCCCGAGCAGGGGAACAACCGTAAGGGAAAAACTGTTTTTT. It is translated as CASSPSRGTTVREKLFF. Based on the CDR3 plus reference TRBV9 and TRBJ1-4, the full variable domain is DSGVTQTPKHLITATGQRVTLRCSPRSGDLSVYWYQQSLDQGLQFLIQYYNGEERAKGNILERFSAQQFPDLHSELNLSSLELGDSALYFCASSPSRGTTVREKLFFGSGTQLSVL.

The chain is built from TRBV2 and TRBJ2-7; D uncertain. Per the germline V gene, CDR1 is SNHLY and CDR2 is FYNNEI. V gave up 4 bases and J gave up 3 bases, with 7 bases separating them. The CDR3 length is 12 residues. As DNA, the CDR3 is TGTGCCAGCAGTGGCCACATCTACGAGCAGTACTTC. Encoded protein: CASSGHIYEQYF. Full variable domain (outside the CDR3, taken from reference TRBV2 and TRBJ2-7): EPEVTQTPSHQVTQMGQEVILRCVPISNHLYFYWYRQILGQKVEFLVSFYNNEISEKSEIFDDQFSVERPDGSNFTLKIRSTKLEDSAMYFCASSGHIYEQYFGPGTRLTVT.

This sequence joins TRBV21-1 and TRBJ1-6. TRBV21-1 is a recognized pseudogene. This CDR3 region has 15 residues. CDR3 coding DNA: TGTGCCAGCAGCAAAGCAGGTTGTAAAAATTCACCCCTCCACTTT. Protein product: CASSKAGCKNSPLHF.

The rearrangement uses TRBV10-3 and TRBJ2-1; D is unresolved. CDR3 length: 14 residues. V lost 0 bases to trimming and J lost 9 bases, with 12 bases between them. Germline V gene sequence: CDR1 ENHRY, CDR2 SYGVKD. For the CDR3, the DNA is TGTGCCATCAGTGAGTCGCCCCGAACGGTTGAGCAGTTCTTC. Its protein is CAISESPRTVEQFF.

The chain combines TRBV7-6 with TRBJ2-1; D gene ambiguous. The CDR3 has 15 amino acids. With 0 bases removed from V and 6 bases from J, the gap between germline ends came to 12 bases. Looked up from germline, CDR1 is SGHVS and CDR2 is FNYEAQ. CDR3 nucleotide sequence: TGTGCCAGCAGCTTAGCGCTGGACCGCCTCAATGAGCAGTTCTTC. Translating gives CASSLALDRLNEQFF.

The rearrangement uses TRBV28 and TRBJ2-7, with D possibly being TRBD2 (6 bases). Germline V gives CDR1 MDHEN, CDR2 SYDVKM. This CDR3 comprises 14 residues. Trimming cost V 4 bases and J 2 bases, with 12 bases left between them. This CDR3 is CASSSTRLAYEQYF. The CDR3 bases are TGTGCCAGCAGTTCGACTAGACTCGCCTACGAGCAGTACTTC.

The chain recombines TRBV12-5 with TRBJ2-2; D unresolved. The V gene's germline CDR1 is LGHNT and CDR2 FRNRAP. The CDR3 is 14 amino acids. Trimming took 8 bases from V and 2 from J, leaving 12 bases between them. CDR3 in DNA: TGTGCTAGTAGAAGACACCAAAACACCGGGGAGCTGTTTTTT. Its protein product is CASRRHQNTGELFF.

CDR3 loop: CASSPPQREPTDTQYF. The CDR3 DNA sequence: TGTGCCAGCAGTCCCCCGCAAAGGGAGCCCACAGATACGCAGTATTTT. The rearrangement links TRBV27 to TRBJ2-3, with D maybe TRBD2 (5 bases). CDR1 is MNHEY, CDR2 SMNVEV, per germline (reference sequence). The CDR3 sequence is 16 residues long. V dropped 5 bases and J dropped 2 bases, with 17 bases sitting between them.

V and J are TRBV11-1 and TRBJ2-1, with D possibly TRBD1 on 5 matching bases. The CDR3 covers 15 residues. Germline V gene sequence: CDR1 SGHAT, CDR2 FQDESV (reference sequence). Trimming stripped 4 bases from V and 7 bases from J, with 17 bases between. CDR3 bases: TGTGCCAGCAGCTACAGGCCCACTCCCCCTAATGAGCAGTTCTTC. Protein: CASSYRPTPPNEQFF. The variable domain in full, completed from reference TRBV11-1 and TRBJ2-1, reads EAEVAQSPRYKITEKSQAVAFWCDPISGHATLYWYRQILGQGPELLVQFQDESVVDDSQLPKDRFSAERLKGVDSTLKIQPAELGDSAMYLCASSYRPTPPNEQFFGPGTRLTVL.

The rearrangement links TRBV5-1 to TRBJ2-7; 9 nucleotides match TRBD2. Trimming at V came to 5 bases and at J to 0 bases, leaving 9 bases not matched to a gene. CDR1 and CDR2 (germline): SGHRS, YFSETQ. The CDR3 has 16 amino acids. The CDR3 region has the DNA TGCGCCAGCAGACCTTCTAGCGGGACCATCTCCTACGAGCAGTACTTC. Translated: CASRPSSGTISYEQYF.

The J gene is TRBJ1-5, the V gene TRBV5-1; tentative D call: TRBD1 (5 bases). Germline V gene sequence: CDR1 SGHRS, CDR2 YFSETQ. CDR3 length: 14 residues. Trimming removed 0 bases from V and 5 bases from J, with 9 bases in between. The CDR3 nucleotides are TGCGCCAGCAGCTTGGAGGGGTTGGATCAGCCCCAGCATTTT. Translating gives CASSLEGLDQPQHF.